This TCR beta chain was observed in a study of T cells after yellow fever vaccination. Notes on the study in general: Shared CD4/CD8 clonotypes were a small share, likely from convergent recombination.

This clonotype was detected only a few times. The antigen is unknown. TCRdb called the 5' RACE reads again in MiXCR, with one record for every CDR3 protein. Of about 260,000 distinct CDR3 sequences in the sample, about an eighth were seen once. Looked up from germline, CDR1 is SNHLY and CDR2 is FYNNEI. This CDR3 comprises 11 residues. The source was CD4+ T cells sorted from PBMCs, collected 45 days after the yellow fever booster vaccination. The receptor's source is a young man who received the YFV17D yellow fever vaccine. The chain recombines TRBV2 with TRBJ2-5; D remains ambiguous. CDR3 in amino acids: CARLDQETQYF. CDR3 nucleotides: TGTGCGAGACTCGACCAAGAGACCCAGTACTTC.